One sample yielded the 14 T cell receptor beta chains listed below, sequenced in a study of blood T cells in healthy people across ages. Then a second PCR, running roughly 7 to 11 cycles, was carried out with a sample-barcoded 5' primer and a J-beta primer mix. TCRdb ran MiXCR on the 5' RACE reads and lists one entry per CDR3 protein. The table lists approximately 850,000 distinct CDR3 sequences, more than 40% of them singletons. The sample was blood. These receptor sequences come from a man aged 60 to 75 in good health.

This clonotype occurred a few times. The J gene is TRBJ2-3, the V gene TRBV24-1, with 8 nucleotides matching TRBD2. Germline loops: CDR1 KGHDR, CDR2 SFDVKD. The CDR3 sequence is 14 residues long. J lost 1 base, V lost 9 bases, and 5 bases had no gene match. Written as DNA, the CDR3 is TGTGCCACCGCTCGAGCGGGGGGCACAGATACGCAGTATTTT. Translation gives CATARAGGTDTQYF.

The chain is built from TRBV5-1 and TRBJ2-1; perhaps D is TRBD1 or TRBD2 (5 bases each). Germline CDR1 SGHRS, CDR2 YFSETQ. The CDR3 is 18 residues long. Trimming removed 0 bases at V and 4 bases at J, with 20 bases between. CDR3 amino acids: CASSLGAIPGRIYNEQFF. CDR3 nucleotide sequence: TGCGCCAGCAGCTTGGGGGCGATCCCGGGACGGATATACAATGAGCAGTTCTTC.

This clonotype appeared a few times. The CDR3 region has the DNA TGTGCCAGCAGCTTAATCCGGGGCTCCCAAGAGACCCAGTACTTC. Protein product: CASSLIRGSQETQYF. The J gene is TRBJ2-5, the V gene TRBV7-6, with D possibly called TRBD1 or TRBD2 (5 bases each). V was pared by 2 bases and J by 1 base, with 11 bases between. The CDR3 is made up of 15 amino acids. Germline CDR1 SGHVS, CDR2 FNYEAQ.

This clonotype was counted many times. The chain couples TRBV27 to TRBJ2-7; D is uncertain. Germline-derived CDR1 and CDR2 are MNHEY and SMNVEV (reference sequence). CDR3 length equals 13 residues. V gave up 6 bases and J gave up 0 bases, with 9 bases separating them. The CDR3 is CASSWGSSYEQYF. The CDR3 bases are TGTGCCAGCAGCTGGGGAAGCTCCTACGAGCAGTACTTC.

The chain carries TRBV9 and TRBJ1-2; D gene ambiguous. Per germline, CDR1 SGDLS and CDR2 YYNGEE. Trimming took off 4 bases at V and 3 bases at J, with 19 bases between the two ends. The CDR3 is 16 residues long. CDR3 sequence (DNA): TGTGCCAGCAGCCCATTCATGGCCCCTAGGGACTATGGCTACACCTTC. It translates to CASSPFMAPRDYGYTF.

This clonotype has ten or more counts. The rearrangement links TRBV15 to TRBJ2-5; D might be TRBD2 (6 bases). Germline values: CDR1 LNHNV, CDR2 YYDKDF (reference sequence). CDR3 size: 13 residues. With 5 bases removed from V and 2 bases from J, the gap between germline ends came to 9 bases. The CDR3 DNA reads TGTGCCACCAGCCGCGCGGGACAAGAGACCCAGTACTTC. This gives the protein CATSRAGQETQYF.

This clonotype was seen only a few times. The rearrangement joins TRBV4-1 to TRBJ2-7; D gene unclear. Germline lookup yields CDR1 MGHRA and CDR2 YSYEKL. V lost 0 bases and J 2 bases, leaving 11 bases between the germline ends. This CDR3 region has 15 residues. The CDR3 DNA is TGCGCCAGCAGCCAAGATGGGCCAGGACCCTACGAGCAGTACTTC. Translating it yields CASSQDGPGPYEQYF.

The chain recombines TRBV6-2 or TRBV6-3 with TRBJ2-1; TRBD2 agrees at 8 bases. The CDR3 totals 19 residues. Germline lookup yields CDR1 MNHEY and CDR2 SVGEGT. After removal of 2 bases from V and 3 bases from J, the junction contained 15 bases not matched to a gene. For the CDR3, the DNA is TGTGCCAGCAGTTACGGGCCATACGGTCGGCGGGGGGTCTACAATGAGCAGTTCTTC. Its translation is CASSYGPYGRRGVYNEQFF.

In DNA, the CDR3 is TGTGCCAGCAGCCGATCCGTCGGGGTTGACGAGCAGTACTTC. It codes for CASSRSVGVDEQYF. The rearrangement links TRBV11-2 to TRBJ2-7; maybe TRBD2 (5 bases). Deletions cut 5 bases from V and 5 bases from J, with 16 bases between. The V gene's germline CDR1 is SGHAT and CDR2 FQNNGV. The CDR3 has 14 amino acids.

The CDR3 is CASSLRRAGGPYNEQFF. CDR3 DNA sequence: TGTGCCAGCAGCTTAAGAAGGGCGGGGGGGCCCTACAATGAGCAGTTCTTC. The gene calls are TRBV7-6 and TRBJ2-1; 9 bases align to TRBD2. There are 17 residues in the CDR3. The germline V gene encodes CDR1 SGHVS and CDR2 FNYEAQ. Trimming at V came to 2 bases and at J to 2 bases, leaving 7 bases not matched to a gene.

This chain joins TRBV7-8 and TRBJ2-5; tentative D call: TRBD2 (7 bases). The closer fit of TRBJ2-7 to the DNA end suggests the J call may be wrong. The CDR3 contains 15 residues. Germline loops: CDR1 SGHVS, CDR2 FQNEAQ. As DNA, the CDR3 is TGTGCCAGCAGCCGTCGAGAGGGGGGGAACTACGAGCAGTACTTC. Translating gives CASSRREGGNYEQYF.

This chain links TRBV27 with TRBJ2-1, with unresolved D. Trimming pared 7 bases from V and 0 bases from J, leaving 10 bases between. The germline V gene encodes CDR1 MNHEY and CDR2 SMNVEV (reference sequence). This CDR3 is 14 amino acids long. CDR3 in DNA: TGTGCCAGCACGGCCGGAAGCTCCTACAATGAGCAGTTCTTC. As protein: CASTAGSSYNEQFF.

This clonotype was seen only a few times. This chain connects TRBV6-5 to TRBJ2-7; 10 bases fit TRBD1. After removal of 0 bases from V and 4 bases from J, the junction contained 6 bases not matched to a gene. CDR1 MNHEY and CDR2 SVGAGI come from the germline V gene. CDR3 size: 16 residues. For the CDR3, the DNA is TGTGCCAGCAGTTACTCGATTGGGACAGGGGTTTACGAGCAGTACTTC. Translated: CASSYSIGTGVYEQYF.

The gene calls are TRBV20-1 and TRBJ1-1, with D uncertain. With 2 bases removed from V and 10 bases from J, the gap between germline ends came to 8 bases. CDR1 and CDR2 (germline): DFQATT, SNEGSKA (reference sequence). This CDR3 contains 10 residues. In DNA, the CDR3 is TGCAGTGCTAGAAATAGTCGAGCTTTCTTT. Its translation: CSARNSRAFF.